These 29 T cell receptor beta chains originate from one sample sequenced in a study of blood T cell repertoires in COVID-19. TCRdb keeps only in-frame clones here, not all; method: immunoSEQ multiplex PCR. Counted here are approximately 480,000 clones, roughly nine tenths occurring once; the ten biggest clones make up 0.8% to 0.9%. Sequencing was carried out using peripheral blood. The receptor set was obtained from a man between 18 and 29 years old with COVID-19, enrolled during active disease.

This chain links TRBV20-1 with TRBJ2-1; D might be TRBD1 (6 bases). Germline CDR1 and CDR2: DFQATT and SNEGSKA (reference sequence). The CDR3 runs 15 residues. The V and J ends lost 3 bases and 1 base respectively, with 13 bases between them. The chain's CDR3 is CSASPLGGSYNEQFF. The CDR3 DNA sequence: TGCAGTGCTAGTCCATTAGGGGGTTCCTACAATGAGCAGTTCTTC.

This clone has just one count. The chain uses TRBV19 and TRBJ2-1; D gene ambiguous. CDR3 length: 13 residues. Trimming pared 7 bases from V and 6 bases from J, leaving 13 bases between. Germline assignment: CDR1 LNHDA and CDR2 SQIVND (reference sequence). The CDR3 nucleotides are TGTGCCAGTATAAGTAGTGTCCCCAATGAGCAGTTCTTC. Translated: CASISSVPNEQFF.

The CDR3 spells CASSLVASGRDLYEQYF. CDR3 bases: TGCGCCAGCAGCTTGGTGGCTAGCGGGAGAGACCTATACGAGCAGTACTTC. The chain uses TRBV5-1 and TRBJ2-7; TRBD2 agrees at 10 bases. From germline, CDR1 is SGHRS and CDR2 YFSETQ. The CDR3 has 17 residues. With V trimmed by 0 bases and J by 4 bases, 10 bases remained unmatched. Looking up the rest from reference TRBV5-1 and TRBJ2-7 gives the full variable domain: KAGVTQTPRYLIKTRGQQVTLSCSPISGHRSVSWYQQTPGQGLQFLFEYFSETQRNKGNFPGRFSGRQFSNSRSEMNVSTLELGDSALYLCASSLVASGRDLYEQYFGPGTRLTVT.

The rearrangement joins TRBV20-1 to TRBJ2-3, with no clear D. The V and J ends lost 6 bases and 4 bases respectively, with 14 bases between them. Germline V gene lookup returns CDR1 DFQATT and CDR2 SNEGSKA (reference sequence). The CDR3 spans 13 residues. The CDR3 spells CSASFGSADTQYF. DNA for the CDR3: TGCAGTGCCAGTTTCGGGTCGGCAGATACGCAGTATTTT.

The chain combines TRBV2 with TRBJ1-3, with D hard to call. Germline V gene sequence: CDR1 SNHLY, CDR2 FYNNEI. V was trimmed by 10 bases and J by 4 bases, leaving 17 bases between them. The CDR3 is 14 amino acids. The CDR3 region has the DNA TGTGCCACCACCCCGGAGGAGCTCGGAAACACCATATATTTT. Residues: CATTPEELGNTIYF.

The genes are TRBV10-3 and TRBJ2-7, with 7 positions matching TRBD1. Looked up from germline, CDR1 is ENHRY and CDR2 is SYGVKD. V lost 7 bases, J lost 10 bases, and 7 bases stayed unmatched. This CDR3 spans 11 amino acids. The CDR3 nucleotides are TGTGCCATCAATACCGGGACAGTCCAGTACTTC. This gives the protein CAINTGTVQYF.

This clone was detected only a few times. V gene TRBV25-1 combines with J gene TRBJ2-7, with D possibly being TRBD1 (6 bases). CDR3 size: 14 residues. V was clipped by 5 bases and J by 5 bases, with 16 bases between them. CDR1 and CDR2 from the germline V gene are MGHDK and SYGVNS. Here the CDR3 reads CASSRQALVNEQYF. The DNA for the CDR3 is TGTGCCAGCAGTAGACAGGCCTTAGTAAACGAGCAGTACTTC.

V is TRBV18 and J is TRBJ1-1; 12 bases are a match to TRBD1. Germline V gene sequence: CDR1 KGHSH, CDR2 LQKENI. V lost 8 bases to trimming and J lost 5 bases; unmatched junction nucleotides: 6. This CDR3 has 14 amino acids. The CDR3, as DNA: TGTGCCAGCACTCCGGGACAGGGGGCTACTGAAGCTTTCTTT. Amino acid sequence: CASTPGQGATEAFF.

This clone was observed once. The V call is TRBV10-2, the J call TRBJ2-6; 11 bases match TRBD1. With V trimmed by 0 bases and J by 2 bases, 3 bases remained unmatched. Germline V gives CDR1 WSHSY, CDR2 SAAADI. CDR3 length: 18 residues. The CDR3 reads CASSESRDRGAGANVLTF. The CDR3 DNA sequence: TGCGCCAGCAGTGAGTCACGGGACAGGGGGGCTGGGGCCAACGTCCTGACTTTC.

The chain uses TRBV27 and TRBJ2-7; possibly TRBD2 for D (5 bases). The germline CDR1 and CDR2 sequences are MNHEY and SMNVEV (reference sequence). The CDR3 is 13 amino acids. V was clipped by 8 bases and J by 0 bases, with 11 bases between them. CDR3 loop: CASGPTSSYEQYF. CDR3 DNA sequence: TGTGCCAGCGGACCTACTAGCTCCTACGAGCAGTACTTC.

This clone was seen a few times. The rearrangement joins TRBV6-5 to TRBJ1-5, with 11 bases that match TRBD1. Trimming took 8 bases from V and 2 from J; bases not matched to a gene: 2. Germline-derived CDR1 and CDR2 are MNHEY and SVGAGI. The CDR3 contains 14 residues. CDR3 bases: TGTGCCAGCGGGACAGGGGGAGGCAATCAGCCCCAGCATTTT. Its translation is CASGTGGGNQPQHF.

The CDR3 sequence: CASSAGTGGIDEQFF. In DNA form, the CDR3 reads TGTGCCAGCAGCGCCGGGACAGGGGGGATCGATGAGCAGTTCTTC. The rearrangement uses TRBV9 and TRBJ2-1; 11 nucleotides agree with TRBD1. The CDR3 runs 15 residues. Unmatched junction bases numbered 7, after V lost 3 bases and J lost 8 bases. Germline V CDR1 and CDR2: SGDLS, YYNGEE.

This clone showed up just once. The chain is built from TRBV24-1 and TRBJ2-5; 8 bases agree with TRBD1. After removal of 0 bases from V and 7 bases from J, the junction contained 3 bases not matched to a gene. CDR1 is KGHDR and CDR2 is SFDVKD in the germline V gene. The CDR3 sequence is 14 residues long. CDR3 residues: CATSDLDRGATQYF. DNA of the CDR3: TGTGCCACCAGTGATTTGGACAGGGGCGCGACCCAGTACTTC.

This chain uses TRBV10-2 with TRBJ2-1; 9 bases map to TRBD2. CDR3 length equals 20 residues. Germline assignment: CDR1 WSHSY and CDR2 SAAADI. V was clipped by 0 bases and J by 4 bases; unmatched bases: 16. The CDR3 reads CASSESGLLAQTSGYNEQFF. CDR3 coding DNA: TGCGCCAGCAGTGAGTCCGGGTTGTTGGCCCAGACTAGCGGATACAATGAGCAGTTCTTC.

This clone was counted only a few times. The chain has TRBV2 and TRBJ2-4; 8 nucleotides line up with TRBD1. V dropped 4 bases and J dropped 7; count of bases not matched to a gene: 3. The germline CDR1 and CDR2 sequences are SNHLY and FYNNEI. The CDR3 is 13 residues long. CDR3 protein: CASSGDRINIQYF. The CDR3, as DNA: TGTGCCAGCAGTGGGGACAGGATTAACATTCAGTACTTC. Full variable domain (outside the CDR3, taken from reference TRBV2 and TRBJ2-4): EPEVTQTPSHQVTQMGQEVILRCVPISNHLYFYWYRQILGQKVEFLVSFYNNEISEKSEIFDDQFSVERPDGSNFTLKIRSTKLEDSAMYFCASSGDRINIQYFGAGTRLSVL.

The chain recombines TRBV19 with TRBJ2-1; TRBD2 might be the D (5 bases). Germline V CDR1 and CDR2: LNHDA, SQIVND (reference sequence). Trimming took 5 bases from V and 6 from J, leaving 11 bases between them. The CDR3 runs 13 residues. The CDR3 region is CASSPLAVNEQFF. As DNA, the CDR3 is TGTGCCAGTAGTCCTCTAGCAGTCAATGAGCAGTTCTTC. The variable domain in full, completed from reference TRBV19 and TRBJ2-1, reads DGGITQSPKYLFRKEGQNVTLSCEQNLNHDAMYWYRQDPGQGLRLIYYSQIVNDFQKGDIAEGYSVSREKKESFPLTVTSAQKNPTAFYLCASSPLAVNEQFFGPGTRLTVL.

The rearrangement uses TRBV6-5 and TRBJ1-1; D gene ambiguous. The germline V gene has CDR1 MNHEY and CDR2 SVGAGI. The CDR3 is 12 amino acids. V shed 4 bases and J shed 5 bases, with 8 bases lying between them. CDR3 in DNA: TGTGCCAGCAGTTCCTGGAGGACTGAAGCTTTCTTT. It encodes CASSSWRTEAFF.

This rearrangement joins TRBV2 to TRBJ2-5, with D possibly TRBD2 on 5 matching bases. V was trimmed by 0 bases and J by 13 bases, leaving 15 bases between them. Germline V gene data show CDR1 as SNHLY and CDR2 as FYNNEI. This CDR3 comprises 13 residues. The CDR3 loop reads CASSEALALRGYF. Here the CDR3 DNA reads TGTGCCAGCAGTGAAGCGCTTGCCCTACGGGGGTACTTC.

Points on this clone: The same CDR3 arises from other DNA sequences in this sample as well. The chain has TRBV5-1 and TRBJ2-1, with a tentative D call TRBD1 (6 bases). Germline V CDR1 and CDR2: SGHRS, YFSETQ. Trimming pared 2 bases from V and 9 bases from J, leaving 6 bases between. CDR3 length: 11 residues. This CDR3 reads CASSLGGEQFF. CDR3 DNA: TGCGCCAGCAGCTTAGGGGGTGAGCAGTTCTTC.

The chain uses TRBV6-2 or TRBV6-3 and TRBJ1-1; no reliable D call. Germline CDR1 and CDR2: MNHEY and SVGEGT. This CDR3 contains 16 residues. The V end lost 3 bases, the J end lost 1 base, and 15 bases lay between the germline ends. CDR3 sequence: CASSYARIGGNTEAFF. The CDR3 bases are TGTGCCAGCAGTTATGCCCGCATAGGCGGGAACACTGAAGCTTTCTTT.

The chain uses TRBV7-9 and TRBJ2-5; maybe TRBD2 (5 bases). Germline CDR1 is SEHNR and CDR2 is FQNEAQ (reference sequence). Trimming took off 4 bases at V and 2 bases at J, with 17 bases between the two ends. The CDR3 covers 16 residues. The chain's CDR3 is CASSSLLVAQQETQYF. In DNA form, the CDR3 reads TGTGCCAGCAGCTCACTACTAGTAGCACAACAAGAGACCCAGTACTTC.

This chain links TRBV5-1 with TRBJ1-2; TRBD1 matches 7 bases. The CDR3 is made up of 13 amino acids. Germline V gene sequence: CDR1 SGHRS, CDR2 YFSETQ. V lost 1 base and J lost 7; bases outside the gene matches: 4. DNA for the CDR3: TGCGCCAGCAGCTTGACAGGGGCAGGTGGCTACACCTTC. Its translation: CASSLTGAGGYTF.

This chain uses TRBV4-1 with TRBJ2-7; 7 positions match TRBD1. V shed 1 base and J 3 bases; nucleotides not matched to a gene: 6. This CDR3 has 15 residues. Germline CDR1 MGHRA, CDR2 YSYEKL. The CDR3 region is CASSQVYRGNYEQYF. CDR3 nucleotide sequence: TGCGCCAGCAGCCAAGTCTACAGGGGAAACTACGAGCAGTACTTC.

The V gene is TRBV11-2, the J gene TRBJ2-5; D perhaps matches TRBD2 (7 bases). Trimming took 4 bases from V and 1 from J, leaving 22 bases between them. Germline V gene sequence: CDR1 SGHAT, CDR2 FQNNGV. CDR3 size: 18 residues. The CDR3 loop reads CASSSQGVAGALQETQYF. The CDR3 coding sequence is TGTGCCAGCAGCTCCCAGGGAGTGGCGGGGGCTCTCCAAGAGACCCAGTACTTC.

The V and J genes are TRBV11-2 and TRBJ1-3; D gene ambiguous. Germline V CDR1 and CDR2: SGHAT, FQNNGV. This CDR3 comprises 16 residues. V dropped 0 bases and J dropped 3 bases, with 12 bases sitting between them. This chain's CDR3 is CASSLDRVRNGNTIYF. CDR3 nucleotide sequence: TGTGCCAGCAGCTTAGACCGGGTTCGTAATGGAAACACCATATATTTT.

The J gene is TRBJ2-2, the V gene TRBV7-9; 10 nucleotides match TRBD1. The V segment lost 7 bases and the J segment 6 bases; nucleotides outside the gene matches: 8. Germline V gene lookup returns CDR1 SEHNR and CDR2 FQNEAQ (reference sequence). This CDR3 has 15 residues. The CDR3 loop is CASNPDRGLSGELFF. As DNA, the CDR3 is TGTGCCAGCAACCCCGACAGGGGGCTTTCCGGGGAGCTGTTTTTT.

The chain employs TRBV5-1 and TRBJ2-2, with a weak D call TRBD2 (5 bases). Germline lookup yields CDR1 SGHRS and CDR2 YFSETQ. V lost 4 bases and J lost 0, with 13 bases in between. The length of the CDR3 is 16 residues. This CDR3 reads CASSLGRTSNTGELFF. In nucleotides, the CDR3 is TGCGCCAGCAGCCTAGGACGGACTTCGAACACCGGGGAGCTGTTTTTT.

V is TRBV27 and J is TRBJ1-1; a possible D gene is TRBD1 (5 bases). The germline V gene has CDR1 MNHEY and CDR2 SMNVEV (reference sequence). There are 15 residues in the CDR3. V lost 2 bases, J lost 0 bases, and 10 bases lay in between. The CDR3 sequence is CASSLDGHLNTEAFF. Here the CDR3 DNA reads TGTGCCAGCAGTTTAGATGGACACCTGAACACTGAAGCTTTCTTT.

The CDR3 spells CSASTGTRYTGELFF. The CDR3 region has the DNA TGCAGTGCTAGTACCGGGACAAGGTACACCGGGGAGCTGTTTTTT. The chain uses TRBV20-1 and TRBJ2-2; D is perhaps TRBD1 (6 bases). In germline, CDR1 is DFQATT, CDR2 SNEGSKA (reference sequence). This CDR3 is 15 amino acids long. The germline V and J ends were trimmed by 3 bases and 3 bases, with 14 bases remaining between them.